Listed below are T cell receptor beta chains from one sample, sequenced in a study of T cells in Graves' hyperthyroidism and ophthalmopathy. TCRdb called the multiplex PCR reads again in MiXCR, with one record for every CDR3 protein. The table shows roughly 700,000 distinct CDR3 sequences, with about 14% occurring only once. Sequencing was performed on blood. These TCRs come from a woman aged 18-29 years with Graves' hyperthyroidism. The CDR3 runs from the conserved cysteine through the conserved F or W. D genes are given only for firm matches. Clone size is not always given. Where it is, it says once, few, many or a class for expanded clones.

clone size,D gene,V gene,J gene,CDR3 protein,CDR3 DNA
many,NA,TRBV2,TRBJ2-7,CASRPGQFYEQYF,TGTGCCAGCAGGCCGGGCCAGTTCTACGAGCAGTACTTC
many,TRBD2,TRBV5-1,TRBJ2-1,CASSLTSGSPVSYNEQFF,TGCGCCAGCAGCTTGACTAGCGGGAGCCCCGTCTCCTACAATGAGCAGTTCTTC
many,NA,TRBV6-6,TRBJ2-7,CASSYTGLSSYEQYF,TGTGCCAGCAGTTACACGGGACTGAGCTCCTACGAGCAGTACTTC
NA,NA,TRBV5-1,TRBJ2-1,CASSLAPGGNEQFF,TGCGCCAGCAGCTTAGCCCCAGGGGGGAATGAGCAGTTCTTC
NA,NA,TRBV15,TRBJ1-2,CATSRGLQDLARANYGYTF,TGTGCCACCAGCAGAGGGTTACAGGACCTTGCCCGAGCTAACTATGGCTACACCTTC
few,TRBD1,TRBV10-1,TRBJ1-1,CASSDHRTGKNTEAFF,TGCGCCAGCAGTGACCACAGGACAGGGAAGAACACTGAAGCTTTCTTT
NA,TRBD2,TRBV6-2/TRBV6-3,TRBJ2-7,CASTGTSGSAYEQYF,TGTGCCAGCACCGGGACTAGCGGGAGCGCCTACGAGCAGTACTTC
many,NA,TRBV9,TRBJ1-2,CASRAGGFPGYTF,TGTGCCAGCAGAGCCGGAGGGTTCCCGGGCTACACCTTC
few,NA,TRBV6-1,TRBJ2-3,CASSKGRSTDTQYF,TGTGCCAGCAGCAAAGGACGGAGCACAGATACGCAGTATTTT
few,NA,TRBV3-1,TRBJ1-5,CASSHDFNNQPQHF,TGTGCCAGCAGCCATGATTTTAACAATCAGCCCCAGCATTTT
few,TRBD2,TRBV4-3,TRBJ2-7,CASSQEVLAGPVEQYF,TGCGCCAGCAGCCAAGAGGTATTAGCGGGGCCCGTCGAGCAGTACTTC
many,NA,TRBV6-6,TRBJ2-2,CASSYGPMMVTGELFF,TGTGCCAGCAGTTACGGGCCCATGATGGTCACCGGGGAGCTGTTTTTT
many,NA,TRBV30,TRBJ2-3,CAWSRRATGDTQYF,TGTGCCTGGAGCCGCCGGGCCACCGGGGATACGCAGTATTTT
many,NA,TRBV20-1,TRBJ2-6,CSAPPQLIGANVLTF,TGCAGTGCTCCCCCCCAACTCATTGGGGCCAACGTCCTGACTTTC
few,NA,TRBV6-6,TRBJ1-4,CASSYSIGGPDEKLFF,TGTGCCAGCAGTTACTCGATCGGAGGGCCCGATGAAAAACTGTTTTTT
NA,NA,TRBV19,TRBJ1-2,CASNWIGFDGYTF,TGTGCCAGTAACTGGATTGGGTTTGATGGCTACACCTTC
many,TRBD1,TRBV20-1,TRBJ2-1,CSARARDRYNEQFF,TGCAGTGCTAGAGCTAGGGACAGGTACAATGAGCAGTTCTTC
NA,NA,TRBV4-1,TRBJ1-4,CASSLFRDEKLFF,TGCGCCAGCAGCCTCTTCAGGGATGAAAAACTGTTTTTT